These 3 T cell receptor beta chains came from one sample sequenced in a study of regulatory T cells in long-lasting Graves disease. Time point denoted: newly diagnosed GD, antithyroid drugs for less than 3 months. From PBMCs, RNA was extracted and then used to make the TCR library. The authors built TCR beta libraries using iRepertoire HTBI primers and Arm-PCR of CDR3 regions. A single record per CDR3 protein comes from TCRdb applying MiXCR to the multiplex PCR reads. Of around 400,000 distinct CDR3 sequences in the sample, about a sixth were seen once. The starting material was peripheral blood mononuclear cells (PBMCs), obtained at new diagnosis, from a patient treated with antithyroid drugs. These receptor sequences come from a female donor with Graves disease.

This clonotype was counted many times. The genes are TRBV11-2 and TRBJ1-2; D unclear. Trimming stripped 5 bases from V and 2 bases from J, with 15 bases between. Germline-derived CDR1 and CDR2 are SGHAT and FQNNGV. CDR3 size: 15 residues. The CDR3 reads CASSITVTANYGYTF. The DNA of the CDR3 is TGTGCCAGCAGCATTACCGTGACCGCGAACTATGGCTACACCTTC. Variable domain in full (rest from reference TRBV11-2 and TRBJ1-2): EAGVAQSPRYKIIEKRQSVAFWCNPISGHATLYWYQQILGQGPKLLIQFQNNGVVDDSQLPKDRFSAERLKGVDSTLKIQPAKLEDSAVYLCASSITVTANYGYTFGSGTRLTVV.

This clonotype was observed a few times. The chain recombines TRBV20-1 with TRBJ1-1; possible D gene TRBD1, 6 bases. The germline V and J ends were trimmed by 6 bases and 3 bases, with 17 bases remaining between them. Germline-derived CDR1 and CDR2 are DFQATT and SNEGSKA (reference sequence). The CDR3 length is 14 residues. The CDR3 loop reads CSAGKTGEDTEAFF. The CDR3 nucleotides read TGCAGTGCGGGAAAGACAGGAGAGGACACTGAAGCTTTCTTT.

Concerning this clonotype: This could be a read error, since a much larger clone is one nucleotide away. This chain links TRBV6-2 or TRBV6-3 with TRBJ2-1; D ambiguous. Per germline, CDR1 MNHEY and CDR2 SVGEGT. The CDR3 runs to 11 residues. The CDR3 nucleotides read TGTGCCAGCACGCGGAACAATGAGCAGCTCTTC. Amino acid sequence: CASTRNNEQLF.